This T cell receptor beta chain came from a study of blood T cell repertoires in COVID-19 (dated by TCRdb to the early 2020s). About the investigation overall: The collaborator samples originated in the United States, Italy and Spain and spanned the acute and convalescent phases of COVID-19. A freely available public database, intended as a resource for researchers studying the immune response to SARS-CoV-2, is where the repertoires were released. Samples were obtained from the ongoing ImmuneRACE study (first 160 participants) and from over 1,000 subjects provided by 6 global collaborators. Where available, HLA class I and class II types were obtained from metadata supplied by the sample provider rather than from assay-based typing. Subjects who had been exposed to COVID-19, were actively infected with it, or had recovered from it provided the deeply sampled blood TCRbeta repertoires that made up the dataset. Nearly every sample came with metadata listing a de-identified subject ID, COVID-19 status, age in years and sex. The material from the prospective study consisted of cDNA or gDNA derived from T cells, B-cell-depleted T cells, or PBMCs. The investigation overall reported the following: The quantity of clinical and demographic metadata differed by source and by participant and was supplied without curation.

TCRbeta CDR3 regions were amplified from genomic DNA by means of the immunoSEQ Assay, a bias-controlled multiplex PCR. The authors' pipeline ran thus. The number of nucleated cells in each sample was estimated by amplification of reference gene primers within the assay. To quantify the absolute abundance of each unique TCRbeta CDR3 rearrangement, sequence reads were collapsed and filtered. Productive Simpson clonality was computed per sample as the square root of Simpson's diversity index over productive rearrangements. Held by TCRdb, this immuneACCESS table contains in-frame sequences only and omits some clones. Under half of the omission traces to an unresolved V gene where checked; the cause of the rest is unknown. V, J and clone size reflect that table, while D and trimming were determined from the DNA. Within this sample are about 46,000 clones, with approximately 86% of them counted one time only. Over 1% of the sample comes from the top ten.

The CDR3, from cysteine to phenylalanine, totals 15 residues. The retained sequence is limited to the CDR3, 45 bases, with the frame set at the first base. Relative to germline, V is 3 bases shorter and J is 2 bases shorter, with 14 bases between their ends. Reading the germline V gene gives CDR1 SGDLS and CDR2 YYNGEE. Regarding this clone: It has no known antigen specificity. One base away there is no much larger clone; base qualities are not given.

Each collaborating institution followed its own protocols to collect whole blood in K2EDTA tubes. For TCRbeta analysis, collaborator samples were shipped as frozen whole blood, as isolated PBMCs, or as DNA extracted from either sample type. The sequence links TRBV9 to TRBJ1-2; possibly the D gene is TRBD1, per 6 matching bases. The sequence came from a man between 60 and 70 years old with acute or convalescent COVID-19. What was sequenced was peripheral blood. The bases read TGTGCCAGCAGCGGAGGACAGATAGCCAACTATGGCTACACCTTC. This is translated as CASSGGQIANYGYTF.